This is a list of T cell receptor beta chains from one sample in a study of blood T cell repertoires in COVID-19. The data were produced by immunoSEQ multiplex PCR, yet TCRdb's version contains in-frame clones alone and is incomplete. The data contain 150,000 to 200,000 clones, around four fifths of them singletons. Sequencing was carried out using peripheral blood. These receptors were taken from a man between 65 and 79 years old with acute or convalescent COVID-19. The CDR3 runs from the conserved cysteine through the conserved F or W. D genes are given only for firm matches. Only some rows state a clone size, as once, few, many or a class for expanded clones.

V,J,size,D,CDR3,DNA
TRBV29-1,TRBJ1-1,-,-,CSDGSPYTEAFF,TGCAGCGACGGGTCTCCGTACACTGAAGCTTTCTTT
TRBV2,TRBJ2-3,-,-,CASSGLSTDTQYF,TGTGCCAGCAGTGGTCTCAGCACAGATACGCAGTATTTT
TRBV24-1,TRBJ1-1,once,-,CATQRGARTEAFF,TGTGCCACCCAACGGGGGGCGCGCACTGAAGCTTTCTTT
TRBV6-5,TRBJ1-2,-,TRBD1,CASRGQRDYGYTF,TGTGCCAGCAGGGGACAGAGAGACTATGGCTACACCTTC
TRBV5-4,TRBJ1-6,-,-,CASSLAGSGKGSPLHF,TGTGCCAGCAGCTTGGCCGGTTCGGGGAAGGGCTCACCCCTCCACTTT
TRBV5-1,TRBJ2-7,-,TRBD1,CASSTDRGQEYF,TGCGCCAGCAGCACCGACAGGGGGCAGGAGTACTTC
TRBV19,TRBJ1-2,-,TRBD1,CASREQGRGSYGYTF,TGTGCCAGTAGGGAACAGGGGAGAGGTAGCTATGGCTACACCTTC
TRBV2,TRBJ1-1,-,-,CASSEQAVNTEAFF,TGTGCCAGCAGTGAACAGGCAGTGAACACTGAAGCTTTCTTT
TRBV5-5,TRBJ1-5,-,-,CASSFSSNQPQHF,TGTGCCAGCAGTTTTAGTAGCAATCAGCCCCAGCATTTT
TRBV7-3,TRBJ2-1,-,TRBD2,CASSLSAPGLARAEQFF,TGTGCCAGCAGCTTAAGTGCGCCGGGACTAGCGAGGGCTGAGCAGTTCTTC
TRBV7-2,TRBJ1-6,-,-,CASSLGRGNSPLHF,TGTGCCAGCAGCTTAGGGCGGGGTAATTCACCCCTCCACTTT
TRBV19,TRBJ2-6,-,TRBD1,CASSAKRTGGAGANVLTF,TGTGCCAGTAGTGCTAAAAGGACAGGGGGGGCTGGGGCCAACGTCCTGACTTTC
TRBV3-1/TRBV3-2,TRBJ1-2,-,TRBD1,CASSQGGQIYGYTF,TGTGCCAGCAGCCAAGGGGGACAGATCTATGGCTACACCTTC
TRBV2,TRBJ1-4,few,TRBD1,CASSDRGFNEKLFF,TGTGCCAGCAGCGACAGGGGATTTAATGAAAAACTGTTTTTT
TRBV12-3/TRBV12-4,TRBJ1-1,few,-,CASSNSLGEAFF,TGTGCCAGCAGTAACAGTTTAGGAGAAGCTTTCTTT
TRBV9,TRBJ1-3,-,-,CASSASTAGNTIYF,TGTGCCAGCAGCGCCAGCACAGCTGGAAACACCATATATTTT
TRBV24-1,TRBJ2-1,-,-,CATIQDNEQFF,TGTGCCACCATACAGGACAATGAGCAGTTCTTC
TRBV28,TRBJ2-1,-,TRBD2,CASSFDYGTSGSHSYNEQFF,TGTGCCAGCAGTTTCGATTATGGGACTAGCGGGTCCCACTCCTACAATGAGCAGTTCTTC
TRBV19,TRBJ2-7,-,-,CASTTHEQYF,TGTGCCAGTACAACTCACGAGCAGTACTTC
TRBV28,TRBJ2-7,-,-,CASRWASSYEQYF,TGTGCCAGTAGGTGGGCAAGCTCCTACGAGCAGTACTTC
TRBV10-3,TRBJ2-3,-,TRBD1,CAISGQGAADTQYF,TGTGCCATCAGTGGACAGGGGGCGGCAGATACGCAGTATTTT
TRBV7-2,TRBJ1-2,-,-,CASSPEAGVNYGYTF,TGTGCCAGCAGCCCCGAGGCAGGGGTTAACTATGGCTACACCTTC
TRBV12-5,TRBJ2-2,once,-,CASGPEVANTGELFF,TGTGCTAGTGGCCCTGAGGTGGCGAACACCGGGGAGCTGTTTTTT
TRBV9,TRBJ1-1,-,TRBD1,CASSVPQDRGTEAFF,TGTGCCAGCAGCGTACCGCAGGACAGGGGCACTGAAGCTTTCTTT
TRBV28,TRBJ1-3,-,TRBD1,CASTPGTGTGNTIYF,TGTGCCAGCACCCCCGGGACAGGGACTGGAAACACCATATATTTT
TRBV27,TRBJ1-1,-,-,CASAPQGLNTEAFF,TGTGCCAGCGCTCCGCAGGGGCTAAACACTGAAGCTTTCTTT
TRBV5-1,TRBJ2-5,few,-,CASSFGPSQETQYF,TGCGCCAGCAGCTTCGGCCCTAGCCAAGAGACCCAGTACTTC
TRBV25-1,TRBJ1-1,-,-,CASNLNTEAFF,TGTGCCAGCAATTTAAACACTGAAGCTTTCTTT
TRBV5-6,TRBJ2-7,-,-,CASSTPKAGAYEQYF,TGTGCCAGCAGCACGCCCAAGGCCGGGGCCTACGAGCAGTACTTC
TRBV5-1,TRBJ1-1,few,-,CASSLGHSGGNTEAFF,TGCGCCAGCAGCTTGGGTCACTCCGGGGGGAACACTGAAGCTTTCTTT
TRBV7-8,TRBJ2-1,few,TRBD2,CASSSDIAGSSYNEQFF,TGTGCCAGCAGCTCCGACATAGCGGGAAGCTCCTACAATGAGCAGTTCTTC
TRBV5-1,TRBJ2-5,-,TRBD2,CASTPGTSGGSETQYF,TGCGCCAGCACCCCCGGGACTAGCGGGGGTTCGGAGACCCAGTACTTC
TRBV12-3/TRBV12-4,TRBJ1-1,few,-,CASRQEDTEAFF,TGTGCCAGCAGACAAGAGGACACTGAAGCTTTCTTT
TRBV5-1,TRBJ2-5,-,TRBD2,CASSLGLARFQETQYF,TGCGCCAGCAGCTTGGGACTAGCGAGATTTCAAGAGACCCAGTACTTC
TRBV7-9,TRBJ1-4,few,TRBD1,CASSLEAGGAEKLFF,TGTGCCAGCAGCTTAGAGGCAGGGGGCGCGGAAAAACTGTTTTTT
TRBV5-1,TRBJ2-5,-,TRBD2,CASSIGLAGGQETQYF,TGCGCCAGCAGCATAGGACTAGCGGGGGGACAAGAGACCCAGTACTTC
TRBV5-1,TRBJ2-1,-,TRBD2,CASSGGGGGAQFEQFF,TGCGCCAGCAGCGGTGGGGGCGGGGGGGCGCAGTTTGAGCAGTTCTTC
TRBV3-1/TRBV3-2,TRBJ1-6,-,-,CASSQGGKGSPLHF,TGTGCCAGCAGCCAGGGAGGGAAAGGTTCACCCCTCCACTTT
TRBV5-6,TRBJ2-7,few,-,CASTIGAVSSYEQYF,TGTGCCAGCACTATTGGGGCGGTGAGCTCCTACGAGCAGTACTTC
TRBV5-1,TRBJ2-4,-,-,CASSLTRLGSKNIQYF,TGCGCCAGCAGCTTAACCCGACTAGGTAGCAAAAACATTCAGTACTTC
TRBV5-1,TRBJ1-5,few,-,CASSLAPGVANQPQHF,TGCGCCAGCAGCTTGGCCCCAGGGGTGGCCAATCAGCCCCAGCATTTT
TRBV7-6,TRBJ2-5,-,TRBD2,CASSLVLSGGARTQYF,TGTGCCAGCAGCTTAGTCCTAAGCGGGGGGGCCCGGACCCAGTACTTC
TRBV5-4,TRBJ1-2,-,TRBD1,CASRLLGAGGNFGYTF,TGTGCCAGCAGATTGTTGGGGGCAGGGGGTAATTTCGGCTACACCTTC
TRBV9,TRBJ1-2,-,TRBD1,CASSVVQGASNYGYTF,TGTGCCAGCAGCGTAGTCCAGGGGGCGTCTAACTATGGCTACACCTTC
TRBV9,TRBJ1-5,-,TRBD1,CASSVRGGASPQHF,TGTGCCAGCAGCGTTCGAGGGGGCGCTTCGCCCCAGCATTTT
TRBV12-3/TRBV12-4,TRBJ2-5,once,-,CASSLSPSETQYF,TGTGCCAGCAGTTTAAGCCCTTCGGAGACCCAGTACTTC
TRBV5-1,TRBJ1-1,few,-,CASSLFGGWNTEAFF,TGCGCCAGCAGCTTGTTTGGGGGCTGGAACACTGAAGCTTTCTTT
TRBV5-1,TRBJ2-3,-,TRBD1,CASSSLGQGLEDTQYF,TGCGCCAGCAGCTCGCTGGGACAGGGGTTAGAAGATACGCAGTATTTT
TRBV6-2/TRBV6-3,TRBJ2-3,few,TRBD1,CASSKTGIDTQYF,TGTGCCAGCAGCAAGACAGGGATCGACACGCAGTATTTT
TRBV4-3,TRBJ2-2,-,-,CASSPGQSTGELFF,TGCGCCAGCAGCCCCGGACAAAGTACCGGGGAGCTGTTTTTT
TRBV5-4,TRBJ1-1,-,TRBD1,CASTAGTGYTEAFF,TGTGCCAGCACCGCCGGGACAGGGTACACTGAAGCTTTCTTT
TRBV29-1,TRBJ1-2,-,TRBD1,CSVDSGQGFGYTF,TGCAGCGTTGATTCGGGACAGGGTTTTGGCTACACCTTC
TRBV28,TRBJ2-2,-,-,CASSPGLNTGELFF,TGTGCCAGCAGTCCAGGATTAAACACCGGGGAGCTGTTTTTT
TRBV5-1,TRBJ2-1,-,TRBD1,CASSWAGQGLDEQFF,TGCGCCAGCAGCTGGGCGGGACAGGGGTTAGATGAGCAGTTCTTC
TRBV5-4,TRBJ1-4,-,-,CASSNTGPTNEKLFF,TGTGCCAGCAGCAATACAGGGCCAACTAATGAAAAACTGTTTTTT
TRBV2,TRBJ2-3,once,TRBD2,CASRQPGLTTDTQYF,TGTGCCAGCAGGCAACCGGGACTAACTACAGATACGCAGTATTTT